Here is one T cell receptor beta chain with its context. What it binds is not known. The source of the sample is a study of T cell repertoires in cytomegalovirus infection. Looking at the study overall: Public TCR beta signatures marked donors with CMV infection and the matching HLA.

The CDR3 covers 18 residues. Germline V gene sequence: CDR1 LGHNA, CDR2 YSLEER. V lost 1 base and J lost 2; bases outside the gene matches: 10. TCRdb re-called the reads through MiXCR, storing one row per CDR3 protein. The data show 45,000 to 75,000 distinct CDR3 sequences, roughly a third seen once. The sequence was collected from a human donor in good health (CMV status not recorded). Some clones in this sample may be carry-over from other donors' samples. The V gene is TRBV4-3, the J gene TRBJ2-7; 11 bases align to TRBD2. Sequences were obtained from PBMCs, sequenced either directly or after in vitro stimulation (not recorded which). CDR3 DNA: TGCGCCAGCAGCCAAGCGGGCCTCGGACTAGCGGGCCCCTACGAGCAGTACTTC. This gives the protein CASSQAGLGLAGPYEQYF.